Sequencing of this T cell receptor beta chain was carried out in a study of blood T cell repertoires in COVID-19. Across the whole study: Acute-phase and convalescent COVID-19 samples originated in the United States, Italy and Spain. From T cells, B-cell-depleted T cells, or PBMCs came the material, which was cDNA or gDNA.

Assay used: immunoSEQ multiplex PCR; TCRdb lists only in-frame clones, some missing. The sample shows around 180,000 clones, under 90% of them seen only once. Per germline, CDR1 SQVTM and CDR2 ANQGSEA. The V segment lost 4 bases and the J segment 6 bases; nucleotides outside the gene matches: 8. The CDR3 is made up of 14 amino acids. The cohort comprised adults aged roughly 18 to 95 years residing in 20 to 30 US areas. The sequenced material came from PBMCs or T cells enriched from blood (not recorded which). The chain has TRBV29-1 and TRBJ1-2, with 10 nucleotides matching TRBD1. This TCR was sampled from a man between 45 and 60 years old who had recovered from COVID-19. The CDR3 DNA is TGCAGCGTTGTGACAGGGGGCCATTCGGATGGCTACACCTTC. This sequence encodes CSVVTGGHSDGYTF.